The 3 T cell receptor beta chains reported below all come from one sample, sequenced in a study of response to subunit inactivated influenza vaccine. TCRdb reprocessed the RT-PCR reads via MiXCR and lists one record per CDR3 protein. The table shows hundreds of thousands of distinct CDR3 sequences, with 22% occurring only once. The sequencing here drew on PBMCs from blood, taken about 20 months after vaccination. Receptor source: a man in his fifties or sixties who received an inactivated influenza vaccine.

This clonotype was detected many times. The chain employs TRBV6-5 and TRBJ1-5; no reliable D call. CDR3 length: 13 residues. The germline V and J ends were trimmed by 2 bases and 3 bases, with 5 bases remaining between them. Looked up from germline, CDR1 is MNHEY and CDR2 is SVGAGI. Here the CDR3 DNA reads TGTGCCAGCAGTTACCAGGTCAATCAGCCCCAGCATTTT. This codes for CASSYQVNQPQHF.

In its sample, this clonotype was seen a few times. The chain uses TRBV7-8 and TRBJ1-5, with D hard to call. The CDR3 extends over 13 amino acids. In germline, CDR1 is SGHVS, CDR2 FQNEAQ. Deletions cut 5 bases from V and 4 bases from J, with 9 bases between. CDR3 region: CASSLHGNQPQHF. The CDR3 DNA follows: TGTGCCAGCAGCCTTCACGGAAATCAGCCCCAGCATTTT.

The V and J genes are TRBV2 and TRBJ2-3; 10 bases line up with TRBD2. V shed 6 bases and J 9 bases; nucleotides not matched to a gene: 3. Per the germline V gene, CDR1 is SNHLY and CDR2 is FYNNEI. CDR3 length equals 12 residues. The CDR3 spells CASRPLAGTQYF. As DNA, the CDR3 is TGTGCCAGCAGACCACTAGCGGGGACGCAGTATTTT.